The clone carrying this TCR beta chain was found once. The germline V gene encodes CDR1 LNHNV and CDR2 YYDKDF (reference sequence). The CDR3 extends over 14 amino acids. J gave up 0 bases and V 5 bases, and 4 bases lay outside the gene matches. The sample originates from a study of CD8 T cells in Susac syndrome. Random hexamers primed reverse transcription of 0.5 to 1 ug RNA. The method of amplification for TCR beta CDR3 was immunoSEQ multiplex PCR, covering 54 Vbeta and 13 Jbeta. MiXCR was run by TCRdb on the immunoSEQ multiplex PCR reads, yielding one entry per CDR3 protein. The sample records hundreds of thousands of distinct CDR3 sequences, roughly nine tenths being singletons.

This receptor was identified in a human donor with multiple sclerosis. This sequence joins TRBV15 and TRBJ2-7; 7 bases are shared with TRBD1. Material for sequencing was CD8+ T cells from PBMCs. CDR3 residues: CATSPTGDSYEQYF. CDR3 coding DNA: TGTGCCACCAGCCCCACAGGGGACTCCTACGAGCAGTACTTC.